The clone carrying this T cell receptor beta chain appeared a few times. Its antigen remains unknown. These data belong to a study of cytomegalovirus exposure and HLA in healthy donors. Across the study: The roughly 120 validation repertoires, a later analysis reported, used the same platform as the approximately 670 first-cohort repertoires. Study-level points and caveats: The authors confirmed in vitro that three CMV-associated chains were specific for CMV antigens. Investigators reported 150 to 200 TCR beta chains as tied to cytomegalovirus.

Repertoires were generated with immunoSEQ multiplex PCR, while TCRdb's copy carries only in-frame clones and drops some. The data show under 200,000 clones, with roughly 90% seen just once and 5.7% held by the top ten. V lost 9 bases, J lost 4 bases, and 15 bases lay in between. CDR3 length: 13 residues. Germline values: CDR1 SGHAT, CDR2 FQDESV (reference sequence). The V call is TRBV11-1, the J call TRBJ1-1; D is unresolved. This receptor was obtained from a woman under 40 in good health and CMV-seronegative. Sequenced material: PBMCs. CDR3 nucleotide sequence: TGTGCCAGTAAGGGTCCGGGAGGCACTGAAGCTTTCTTT. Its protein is CASKGPGGTEAFF.